This T cell receptor beta chain is from a study of cytomegalovirus exposure and HLA in healthy donors. With V trimmed by 0 bases and J by 7 bases, 0 bases remained unmatched. The CDR3 has 13 amino acids. Looked up from germline, CDR1 is SGHDT and CDR2 is YYEEEE. Notes on the study in general: Relative to equally common others, HLA-associated TCR beta chains showed greater clonal expansion in a later analysis. The study assumed roughly uniform donor sequencing depth for presence/absence analyses.

Details on this clone: As yet, its antigen is unknown.

The PCR employed 60 Vbeta primers together with 13 Jbeta primers. Sequencing used immunoSEQ multiplex PCR; TCRdb keeps in-frame clones, though not all of them. Found here are 150,000 to 200,000 clones, about 80% of them singletons; the top ten hold approximately 10%. This chain uses TRBV5-6 with TRBJ1-1; 10 bases agree with TRBD1. Sequencing was carried out using PBMCs. The receptor was isolated from a man aged 18 to 30 in good health and CMV-seropositive. CDR3: CASSLGTGGEAFF. The CDR3 nucleotides read TGTGCCAGCAGCTTGGGGACAGGGGGTGAAGCTTTCTTT.